This note documents a single T cell receptor beta chain sequence. This sample stems from a study of blood T cell repertoires in COVID-19. Study summary: Samples taken during acute and convalescent COVID-19 were collected in the United States, Italy and Spain. Nucleic acid was either cDNA or gDNA, and it came from T cells, B-cell-depleted T cells, or PBMCs.

The CDR3 has 15 amino acids. The junction had 4 bases not matched to a gene; V was cut back by 4 bases and J by 0 bases. Looked up from germline, CDR1 is SGHRS and CDR2 is YFSETQ. Original processing methods: For nucleated cells, counts were estimated from reference gene primer amplification. Using immunoSEQ multiplex PCR, the repertoire was profiled, and TCRdb retains in-frame clones only, with some absent. For V, J and clone size, that table is used; D and trimming come from the DNA. The sample shows about 49,000 clones, 70% to 90% of them seen only once. This clonotype originated in a man in his forties or fifties with active COVID-19. Sequences were obtained from peripheral blood. The chain couples TRBV5-1 to TRBJ1-5, with 7 bases aligning to TRBD1. The CDR3 loop is CASSLTGYSNQPQHF. The CDR3 DNA reads as TGCGCCAGCAGCCTGACAGGGTATAGCAATCAGCCCCAGCATTTT.